The 30 T cell receptor beta chains below come from one sample, sequenced in a study of identical twins. TCRdb called the 5' RACE reads again in MiXCR, with one record for every CDR3 protein. Among hundreds of thousands of distinct CDR3 sequences, 20% to 25% were seen once, and the ten largest hold more than 0.4%. These data were also reused for a study on yellow fever vaccine responses in identical twins.

Sequencing was carried out using CD4+ T cells sorted from blood. These receptors were taken from a woman in her late teens or twenties in good health.

This clonotype was picked up many times. As DNA, the CDR3 is TGCGCCAGCAGGGCGAACAGGGAAGGGACTGAAGCTTTCTTT. Translating gives CASRANREGTEAFF. The chain joins TRBV10-1 to TRBJ1-1; tentative D call: TRBD1 (6 bases). Germline V gene sequence: CDR1 WNHNN, CDR2 SYGVQD (reference sequence). The CDR3 runs to 14 residues. Trimming removed 6 bases at V and 5 bases at J, with 16 bases between.

This chain joins TRBV12-3 or TRBV12-4 and TRBJ1-2; TRBD1 matches at 12 bases. V shed 5 bases, J shed 6 bases, and the junction held 7 bases outside the gene matches. CDR3 length: 15 amino acids. CDR3 DNA sequence: TGTGCCAGCAGTCCATGGGACAGGGGGCAAGATGGCTACACCTTC. Its protein product is CASSPWDRGQDGYTF.

Many counts were recorded for this clonotype. J is TRBJ2-1 and V is TRBV5-1; D is unresolved. The V gene's germline CDR1 is SGHRS and CDR2 YFSETQ. V shed 2 bases and J shed 8 bases, with 5 bases lying between them. The length of the CDR3 is 11 residues. The CDR3 here is CASSLRYEQFF. As DNA, the CDR3 is TGCGCCAGCAGCTTAAGGTATGAGCAGTTCTTC.

This clonotype was observed many times. This chain links TRBV20-1 with TRBJ1-2; a weak D match, TRBD1 (5 bases). Germline V CDR1 and CDR2: DFQATT, SNEGSKA (reference sequence). V was pared by 5 bases and J by 4 bases, with 11 bases between. This CDR3 region has 12 residues. The CDR3 bases are TGCAGTGCTGCTGCAGGGACCTATGGCTACACCTTC. It specifies CSAAAGTYGYTF.

This clonotype was observed a few times. V and J are TRBV28 and TRBJ2-7, with D perhaps matching TRBD1 (5 bases). Trimming removed 4 bases at V and 7 bases at J, with 8 bases between. This CDR3 is 11 amino acids long. Germline-derived CDR1 and CDR2 are MDHEN and SYDVKM. CDR3: CASSSTGEQYV. The DNA of the CDR3 is TGTGCCAGCAGTTCCACAGGAGAGCAGTACGTC.

A single count supports this clonotype. The chain combines TRBV5-1 with TRBJ1-2; D perhaps matches TRBD1 (5 bases). CDR1 and CDR2 from the germline V gene are SGHRS and YFSETQ. This CDR3 contains 12 residues. With 4 bases removed from V and 8 bases from J, the gap between germline ends came to 12 bases. The CDR3 sequence: CASSPGAVGYTF. CDR3 DNA sequence: TGCGCCAGCAGCCCCGGGGCCGTCGGCTACACCTTC.

This clonotype was seen only a few times. V gene TRBV4-1 combines with J gene TRBJ2-7, with 10 bases matching TRBD2. This CDR3 spans 16 amino acids. Germline values: CDR1 MGHRA, CDR2 YSYEKL. Trimming removed 1 base from V and 7 bases from J; junction bases left unmatched: 10. CDR3 bases: TGCGCCAGCAGCCAAGGTAGCGGGAGGACCTCCAGAGAGCAGTACTTC. This gives the protein CASSQGSGRTSREQYF.

The V gene is TRBV7-9, the J gene TRBJ2-1; TRBD2 is a possible D gene (6 bases). This CDR3 contains 15 residues. V lost 7 bases and J 6 bases, leaving 19 bases between the germline ends. The germline gives CDR1 SEHNR, CDR2 FQNEAQ (reference sequence). CDR3 DNA sequence: TGTGCCAGCATCGGGGAGGAGGGCCGGAGCAATGAGCAGTTCTTC. It codes for CASIGEEGRSNEQFF. The full variable domain, with the rest looked up from reference TRBV7-9 and TRBJ2-1, is DTGVSQNPRHKITKRGQNVTFRCDPISEHNRLYWYRQTLGQGPEFLTYFQNEAQLEKSRLLSDRFSAERPKGSFSTLEIQRTEQGDSAMYLCASIGEEGRSNEQFFGPGTRLTVL.

This clonotype was detected only a few times. The V call is TRBV4-1, the J call TRBJ2-1, with unresolved D. The CDR3 totals 11 residues. Germline V lookup: CDR1 MGHRA, CDR2 YSYEKL. The V and J ends lost 7 bases and 5 bases respectively, with 6 bases between them. CDR3 sequence (DNA): TGCGCCAGCAAGAGAGACAATGAGCAGTTCTTC. It specifies CASKRDNEQFF.

The chain combines TRBV20-1 with TRBJ2-7; D is possibly TRBD2 (6 bases). This CDR3 contains 13 residues. Germline CDR1 DFQATT, CDR2 SNEGSKA (reference sequence). Trimming took off 5 bases at V and 6 bases at J, with 17 bases between the two ends. The CDR3 protein is CSAPGLAASEQYF. The CDR3 bases are TGCAGTGCTCCGGGACTTGCCGCATCCGAGCAGTACTTC.

The CDR3 here is CASSPGGRGFYGYTF. CDR3 DNA: TGTGCCAGCAGCCCAGGGGGAAGGGGTTTCTATGGCTACACCTTC. This sequence joins TRBV12-3 or TRBV12-4 and TRBJ1-2; 7 bases line up with TRBD1. The CDR3 runs 15 residues. V was clipped by 6 bases and J by 4 bases; unmatched bases: 11.

J is TRBJ2-5 and V is TRBV10-3; no clear D gene. V dropped 8 bases and J dropped 3 bases, with 7 bases sitting between them. The CDR3 covers 11 residues. CDR1 and CDR2 from the germline V gene are ENHRY and SYGVKD. The CDR3, as DNA: TGTGCCATCCAGGCCGAAGAGACCCAGTACTTC. This gives the protein CAIQAEETQYF.

In its sample, this clonotype was seen a few times. The chain carries TRBV7-7 and TRBJ2-2, with TRBD2 as a possible D gene (5 bases). CDR3 size: 17 residues. V was clipped by 3 bases and J by 0 bases, with 14 bases between them. CDR1 is SSHAT, CDR2 FNYEAQ, per germline (reference sequence). CDR3 amino acids: CASSFSREAANTGELFF. The CDR3 DNA follows: TGTGCCAGCAGCTTTAGTCGTGAAGCGGCGAACACCGGGGAGCTGTTTTTT.

This rearrangement joins TRBV7-3 to TRBJ2-1; D is tentatively TRBD1 or TRBD2 (5 bases each). CDR1 SGHTA and CDR2 FQGTGA come from the germline V gene. The CDR3 is 14 residues long. With 2 bases removed from V and 5 bases from J, the gap between germline ends came to 10 bases. The CDR3 loop is CASSLLGDDNEQFF. In nucleotides, the CDR3 is TGTGCCAGCAGCTTACTTGGGGACGACAATGAGCAGTTCTTC.

The table lists this clonotype with a few counts. The genes are TRBV20-1 and TRBJ1-1; D unresolved. Germline V lookup: CDR1 DFQATT, CDR2 SNEGSKA (reference sequence). V gave up 3 bases and J gave up 3 bases, with 11 bases separating them. This CDR3 comprises 13 residues. CDR3 loop: CSASTSGDTEAFF. In nucleotides, the CDR3 is TGCAGTGCTAGTACTTCCGGGGACACTGAAGCTTTCTTT.

The chain uses TRBV29-1 and TRBJ2-7; TRBD2 matches at 8 bases. The CDR3 is 13 amino acids. The junction had 7 bases not matched to a gene; V was cut back by 6 bases and J by 3 bases. Germline CDR1 reads SQVTM; CDR2 reads ANQGSEA. The CDR3, as DNA: TGCAGCGTAGCGGGAGTTGGGTTCTACGAGCAGTACTTC. Protein: CSVAGVGFYEQYF.

V is TRBV28 and J is TRBJ2-5; D is perhaps TRBD1 (6 bases). CDR3 length: 13 residues. Germline CDR1 and CDR2: MDHEN and SYDVKM. Trimming removed 5 bases at V and 3 bases at J, with 10 bases between. The CDR3 here is CASSRDTEETQYF. The CDR3 region has the DNA TGTGCCAGCAGTAGGGACACAGAAGAGACCCAGTACTTC.

This clonotype was recorded a few times. The rearrangement links TRBV6-1 to TRBJ2-3, with D possibly being TRBD1 (6 bases). V was trimmed by 9 bases and J by 0 bases, leaving 16 bases between them. CDR3 size: 15 residues. CDR1 and CDR2 from the germline V gene are MNHNS and SASEGT. The CDR3 is CASGRGQTSTDTQYF. The CDR3 DNA sequence: TGTGCCAGTGGCCGCGGACAGACTAGCACAGATACGCAGTATTTT.

The rearrangement uses TRBV10-2 and TRBJ2-7; D unresolved. Looked up from germline, CDR1 is WSHSY and CDR2 is SAAADI. The CDR3 extends over 14 amino acids. Deletions cut 7 bases from V and 2 bases from J, with 15 bases between. The CDR3 DNA is TGCGCCAGCACAGATTCGAGATACCCCTACGAGCAGTACTTC. Translation gives CASTDSRYPYEQYF.

V and J are TRBV12-3 or TRBV12-4 and TRBJ1-2, with a tentative D call TRBD1 (5 bases). V dropped 5 bases and J dropped 9 bases, with 13 bases sitting between them. The CDR3 covers 12 residues. CDR3: CASSVITGRYTF. The CDR3, as DNA: TGTGCCAGCAGTGTAATAACAGGCCGCTACACCTTC.

There are a few counts of this clonotype. V and J are TRBV29-1 and TRBJ2-5, with D possibly matching TRBD2 (6 bases). The CDR3 runs to 13 residues. Germline CDR1 is SQVTM and CDR2 is ANQGSEA. Trimming stripped 4 bases from V and 4 bases from J, with 13 bases between. The CDR3 DNA follows: TGCAGCGTTGTAGTGGGGGGTCGAGAGACCCAGTACTTC. Translation gives CSVVVGGRETQYF. The variable domain in full, completed from reference TRBV29-1 and TRBJ2-5, reads SAVISQKPSRDICQRGTSLTIQCQVDSQVTMMFWYRQQPGQSLTLIATANQGSEATYESGFVIDKFPISRPNLTFSTLTVSNMSPEDSSIYLCSVVVGGRETQYFGPGTRLLVL.

This clonotype was seen a handful of times. The chain carries TRBV3-1 and TRBJ2-1; 11 nucleotides match TRBD1. Germline V CDR1 and CDR2: LGHDT, YNNKEL (reference sequence). J gave up 6 bases and V 4 bases, and 8 bases lay outside the gene matches. The CDR3 is 16 residues long. CDR3 in DNA: TGTGCCAGCAGCCCTTCTCCGGGACAGGGGGTCAATGAGCAGTTCTTC. This sequence encodes CASSPSPGQGVNEQFF.

In its sample, this clonotype was seen a few times. The chain links TRBV13 to TRBJ2-3, with TRBD2 matching over 12 bases. In germline, CDR1 is PRHDT, CDR2 FYEKMQ (reference sequence). Trimming removed 5 bases from V and 2 bases from J; junction bases left unmatched: 8. The length of the CDR3 is 17 residues. DNA of the CDR3: TGTGCCAGCAGCACCCCGACTAGCGGGAGAGACACAGATACGCAGTATTTT. Its translation is CASSTPTSGRDTDTQYF.

This clonotype has just a few counts. V is TRBV6-6 and J is TRBJ1-1; D is uncertain. Trimming cost V 2 bases and J 12 bases, with 10 bases left between them. The CDR3 consists of 11 residues. Germline CDR1 reads MNHNY; CDR2 reads SVGAGI (reference sequence). CDR3 coding DNA: TGTGCCAGCAGTTACGCCAGGCTGACTTTCTTT. As protein: CASSYARLTFF.

The V gene is TRBV14, the J gene TRBJ2-2, with D unclear. Trimming shortened V by 4 bases and J by 5 bases, and 5 bases separated the two germline ends. Germline CDR1 is SGHDN and CDR2 is FVKESK. The CDR3 runs to 12 residues. The CDR3 nucleotides read TGTGCCAGCAGCCGGGTAACCGGGGAGCTGTTTTTT. This sequence encodes CASSRVTGELFF.

The V call is TRBV12-3 or TRBV12-4, the J call TRBJ1-1; the D is unclear. Between the trimmed V and J ends, which lost 6 bases and 4 bases, there was a span of 15 bases. This CDR3 has 14 residues. This CDR3 reads CASSLDVVRTEAFF. CDR3 nucleotides: TGTGCCAGCAGCCTTGACGTAGTGCGCACTGAAGCTTTCTTT.

Many counts were recorded for this clonotype. This sequence joins TRBV11-2 and TRBJ1-6; unclear D gene. Germline-derived CDR1 and CDR2 are SGHAT and FQNNGV. The CDR3 runs to 14 residues. V lost 2 bases and J 0 bases, leaving 2 bases between the germline ends. In nucleotides, the CDR3 is TGTGCCAGCAGCTTAAGCTCCTATAATTCACCCCTCCACTTT. Residues: CASSLSSYNSPLHF.

The rearrangement uses TRBV20-1 and TRBJ2-3; unclear D gene. There are 15 residues in the CDR3. Germline V CDR1 and CDR2: DFQATT, SNEGSKA (reference sequence). V lost 2 bases, J lost 2 bases, and 14 bases lay in between. The CDR3 DNA reads TGCAGTGCTAGAACCCCCGGTGTAAACACAGATACGCAGTATTTT. Translation: CSARTPGVNTDTQYF.

For the CDR3, the DNA is TGTGCCAGCAGCCTAGGACTAGCGGGGACAAGGAGCTCCTACAATGAGCAGTTCTTC. Translated: CASSLGLAGTRSSYNEQFF. This sequence joins TRBV11-1 and TRBJ2-1, with 12 bases fitting TRBD2. V was pared by 5 bases and J by 0 bases, with 11 bases of the junction left unmatched. The CDR3 contains 19 residues. CDR1 is SGHAT, CDR2 FQDESV, per germline (reference sequence). Together with reference TRBV11-1 and TRBJ2-1, the CDR3 gives the full variable domain: EAEVAQSPRYKITEKSQAVAFWCDPISGHATLYWYRQILGQGPELLVQFQDESVVDDSQLPKDRFSAERLKGVDSTLKIQPAELGDSAMYLCASSLGLAGTRSSYNEQFFGPGTRLTVL.

The chain is built from TRBV7-3 and TRBJ2-2; D is ambiguous. The V end lost 1 base, the J end lost 5 bases, and 2 bases lay between the germline ends. The CDR3 runs to 12 residues. Germline V gene lookup returns CDR1 SGHTA and CDR2 FQGTGA. Here the CDR3 DNA reads TGTGCCAGCAGCTTAATGACCGGGGAGCTGTTTTTT. It encodes CASSLMTGELFF.